The present TCR beta chain was sequenced within a study of blood T cell repertoires in COVID-19. Study-level information: The study drew acute and convalescent COVID-19 samples from the United States, Italy and Spain.

Libraries were prepared by immunoSEQ multiplex PCR; TCRdb keeps only in-frame clonotypes and omits some of them. Of approximately 150,000 clones in the sample, around four fifths were seen once. Germline-derived CDR1 and CDR2 are LNHDA and SQIVND (reference sequence). The CDR3 sequence is 13 residues long. V dropped 1 base and J dropped 6 bases, with 9 bases sitting between them. The TCR was taken from a human donor in a cohort sampled during active COVID-19. Specimen: peripheral blood. The chain links TRBV19 to TRBJ1-1; D remains unclear. CDR3 protein: CASSIAFRAEAFF. CDR3 nucleotide sequence: TGTGCCAGTAGTATAGCATTTCGGGCTGAAGCTTTCTTT.